These 22 T cell receptor beta chains originate from one sample sequenced in a study of Graves' ophthalmopathy and Graves' hyperthyroidism. RNA transcripts served as template for amplifying TCR beta CDR3 sequences. Second-round multiplex PCR came after first-round RT-PCR with HTBI primers. TCRdb analysed the multiplex PCR reads with MiXCR anew, one entry per CDR3 protein. This repertoire shows some 410,000 distinct CDR3 sequences, about 21% found once; its top ten account for approximately 3.2%. The sample comprised peripheral blood. The origin of the receptors is a woman aged 18-29 years with stable Graves' hyperthyroidism.

This clonotype was seen ten or more times. V usage is TRBV6-2 or TRBV6-3 and J usage is TRBJ1-5; D is possibly TRBD1 (5 bases). The CDR3 has 12 amino acids. V was trimmed by 8 bases and J by 6 bases, leaving 11 bases between them. CDR1 and CDR2 from the germline V gene are MNHEY and SVGEGT. CDR3 coding DNA: TGTGCCAGCCGTACGGGGGGTCAGCCCCAGCATTTT. Amino acids: CASRTGGQPQHF.

This clonotype has a count of ten or more. V usage is TRBV28 and J usage is TRBJ2-7, with a tentative D call TRBD1 (6 bases). Germline CDR1 and CDR2: MDHEN and SYDVKM. The CDR3 is 14 amino acids. V lost 2 bases, J lost 4 bases, and 12 bases lay in between. In DNA form, the CDR3 reads TGTGCCAGCAGTTTAACCCAGAGGGGGTACGAGCAGTACTTC. Translated, it gives CASSLTQRGYEQYF.

The rearrangement links TRBV12-3 or TRBV12-4 to TRBJ1-2; D ambiguous. The length of the CDR3 is 12 residues. Trimming stripped 8 bases from V and 0 bases from J, with 7 bases between. CDR3 DNA sequence: TGTGCCAGCGTGGGAGCTAACTATGGCTACACCTTC. Amino acid sequence: CASVGANYGYTF.

This clonotype has at least ten counts. V gene TRBV10-3 combines with J gene TRBJ2-7; TRBD1 matches at 10 bases. Germline V gives CDR1 ENHRY, CDR2 SYGVKD. The J segment lost 7 bases and the V segment lost 4 bases, leaving 7 bases of the junction unmatched. This CDR3 has 14 residues. The CDR3 DNA reads as TGTGCCATCAGTGGGGACAGGGGATCGGGTGAGCAGTACTTC. Residues: CAISGDRGSGEQYF.

This clonotype was detected many times. J is TRBJ2-5 and V is TRBV11-1, with 7 bases fitting TRBD2. This CDR3 contains 17 residues. With 0 bases clipped from V and 0 bases from J, the junction kept 7 bases outside the gene matches. Germline CDR1 SGHAT, CDR2 FQDESV (reference sequence). In nucleotides, the CDR3 is TGTGCCAGCAGCTTAGCCGAGGGTCTAGCGGACCAAGAGACCCAGTACTTC. Protein sequence: CASSLAEGLADQETQYF.

This clonotype was observed many times. This chain connects TRBV12-3 or TRBV12-4 to TRBJ2-2; D unresolved. The CDR3 totals 13 residues. V was clipped by 5 bases and J by 5 bases, with 9 bases between them. The CDR3 nucleotides are TGTGCCAGCAGTATCACAGCAACCGGGGAGCTGTTTTTT. This gives the protein CASSITATGELFF.

The CDR3 DNA sequence: TGTGCCAGCAGCAGGACAGGGGGTAGCACAGATACGCAGTATTTT. Translation gives CASSRTGGSTDTQYF. The chain uses TRBV7-3 and TRBJ2-3; 10 nucleotides agree with TRBD1. The CDR3 runs to 15 residues. The V and J ends lost 5 bases and 0 bases, in that order; junction bases with no gene match: 2. The germline V gene encodes CDR1 SGHTA and CDR2 FQGTGA.

The genes are TRBV6-1 and TRBJ1-5; 8 nucleotides match TRBD1. Germline V CDR1 and CDR2: MNHNS, SASEGT. This CDR3 spans 17 amino acids. The trim removed 2 bases at V and 0 bases at J, leaving 6 bases unmatched. CDR3 region: CASSERAGGDSNQPQHF. DNA for the CDR3: TGTGCCAGCAGTGAAAGGGCAGGGGGCGATAGCAATCAGCCCCAGCATTTT.

There are many counts of this clonotype. The chain employs TRBV5-1 and TRBJ2-5; D possibly corresponds to TRBD1 (6 bases). V dropped 1 base and J dropped 5 bases, with 15 bases sitting between them. Germline-derived CDR1 and CDR2 are SGHRS and YFSETQ. CDR3 length equals 15 residues. For the CDR3, the DNA is TGCGCCAGCAGCTTGATGGGGGCGGGTGCGGAGACCCAGTACTTC. It specifies CASSLMGAGAETQYF.

The V call is TRBV11-2, the J call TRBJ2-2; D gene uncertain. V lost 5 bases and J 3 bases, leaving 7 bases between the germline ends. Germline CDR1 reads SGHAT; CDR2 reads FQNNGV. This CDR3 spans 13 amino acids. In nucleotides, the CDR3 is TGTGCCAGCAGCCCGATTTACACCGGGGAGCTGTTTTTT. Encoded protein: CASSPIYTGELFF.

This clonotype was picked up many times. V and J are TRBV7-9 and TRBJ1-5; TRBD1 agrees at 7 bases. The CDR3 covers 15 residues. J was trimmed by 3 bases and V by 5 bases; bases with no gene match: 7. Germline V gives CDR1 SEHNR, CDR2 FQNEAQ (reference sequence). DNA of the CDR3: TGTGCCAGCAGCCGTACCGGGACAGCCAATCAGCCCCAGCATTTT. Its protein product is CASSRTGTANQPQHF.

This clonotype has at least ten counts. The chain employs TRBV29-1 and TRBJ2-5; TRBD2 matches 7 bases. From germline, CDR1 is SQVTM and CDR2 ANQGSEA. The CDR3 is 13 amino acids. Trimming took 3 bases from V and 6 from J; bases not matched to a gene: 7. In DNA, the CDR3 is TGCAGCGTTGATCACCAGGGAGGGCAGACCCAGTACTTC. It is translated as CSVDHQGGQTQYF.

This clonotype was picked up many times. The J gene is TRBJ2-7, the V gene TRBV11-2, with TRBD2 matching 13 bases. V gave up 5 bases and J gave up 6 bases; unmatched junction bases: 7. The CDR3 has 15 amino acids. Germline V gives CDR1 SGHAT, CDR2 FQNNGV. This CDR3 reads CASSRTSGRAREQYF. Written as DNA, the CDR3 is TGTGCCAGCAGCAGAACTAGCGGGAGGGCCCGCGAGCAGTACTTC. The full variable domain, with the rest looked up from reference TRBV11-2 and TRBJ2-7, is EAGVAQSPRYKIIEKRQSVAFWCNPISGHATLYWYQQILGQGPKLLIQFQNNGVVDDSQLPKDRFSAERLKGVDSTLKIQPAKLEDSAVYLCASSRTSGRAREQYFGPGTRLTVT.

This clonotype was counted at least ten times. CDR3 sequence: CATSIRGETQYF. The CDR3 nucleotides read TGTGCCACCAGCATCAGGGGGGAGACCCAGTACTTC. The chain uses TRBV15 and TRBJ2-5; 7 bases fit TRBD1. The CDR3 sequence is 12 residues long. Germline V gives CDR1 LNHNV, CDR2 YYDKDF (reference sequence). V gave up 4 bases and J gave up 5 bases; unmatched junction bases: 1.

This chain joins TRBV7-2 and TRBJ2-7; 7 nucleotides line up with TRBD1. The CDR3 loop spans 14 amino acids. V trimming: 0 bases; J trimming: 6 bases; junction bases outside the gene matches: 5. Germline lookup yields CDR1 SGHTA and CDR2 FQGNSA. CDR3 residues: CASSLAGGEGEQYF. The CDR3 nucleotides read TGTGCCAGCAGCTTAGCAGGGGGCGAGGGCGAGCAGTACTTC.

This clonotype was seen only a few times. The genes are TRBV29-1 and TRBJ1-1; D remains ambiguous. CDR3 length: 13 residues. Trimming shortened V by 4 bases and J by 0 bases, and 9 bases separated the two germline ends. CDR1 is SQVTM and CDR2 is ANQGSEA in the germline V gene. The CDR3 DNA sequence: TGCAGCGTTGCCCCCATATTGAACACTGAAGCTTTCTTT. It codes for CSVAPILNTEAFF.

This clonotype was counted many times. The chain links TRBV20-1 to TRBJ1-6, with D unresolved. The germline V gene encodes CDR1 DFQATT and CDR2 SNEGSKA (reference sequence). This CDR3 region has 14 residues. Trimming removed 1 base at V and 4 bases at J, with 8 bases between. CDR3 loop: CSARVRDYNSPLHF. The CDR3 DNA follows: TGCAGTGCTAGAGTTAGGGATTATAATTCACCCCTCCACTTT.

This clonotype was observed at least ten times. The CDR3 DNA reads as TGCGCCAGCAGCTCAATAGACAGCGGCTACACCTTC. Translating gives CASSSIDSGYTF. The chain employs TRBV5-1 and TRBJ1-2; D may be TRBD1 (5 bases). The CDR3 runs 12 residues. Germline V gene data show CDR1 as SGHRS and CDR2 as YFSETQ. V lost 3 bases, J lost 8 bases, and 11 bases lay in between. Looking up the rest from reference TRBV5-1 and TRBJ1-2 gives the full variable domain: KAGVTQTPRYLIKTRGQQVTLSCSPISGHRSVSWYQQTPGQGLQFLFEYFSETQRNKGNFPGRFSGRQFSNSRSEMNVSTLELGDSALYLCASSSIDSGYTFGSGTRLTVV.

This clonotype was seen ten or more times. The gene calls are TRBV5-1 and TRBJ1-1, with D tentatively TRBD1 (5 bases). The germline V gene encodes CDR1 SGHRS and CDR2 YFSETQ. Trimming pared 0 bases from V and 8 bases from J, leaving 11 bases between. The CDR3 has 13 amino acids. The CDR3 spells CASSLGTGTEAFF. In DNA, the CDR3 is TGCGCCAGCAGCTTGGGGACCGGGACCGAAGCTTTCTTT. Full variable domain (outside the CDR3, taken from reference TRBV5-1 and TRBJ1-1): KAGVTQTPRYLIKTRGQQVTLSCSPISGHRSVSWYQQTPGQGLQFLFEYFSETQRNKGNFPGRFSGRQFSNSRSEMNVSTLELGDSALYLCASSLGTGTEAFFGQGTRLTVV.

Many counts were recorded for this clonotype. Since a much larger clone is just one base distant, this may be a read error. This is likely a read error, given that the CDR3 carries no conserved phenylalanine or tryptophan at its end. The chain uses TRBV2 and TRBJ2-7; a weak D match, TRBD1 (5 bases). Germline CDR1 and CDR2: SNHLY and FYNNEI. V was clipped by 6 bases and J by 3 bases, with 15 bases between them. The CDR3 contains 14 residues. CDR3 sequence reads: CASRETAGYYEQYL. CDR3 DNA sequence: TGTGCCAGCAGAGAGACAGCCGGTTACTACGAGCAGTACTTA.

This clonotype is classed as medium-sized. The V and J genes are TRBV7-8 and TRBJ2-7, with 10 bases lining up with TRBD1. The V gene's germline CDR1 is SGHVS and CDR2 FQNEAQ. This CDR3 comprises 13 residues. Trimming removed 4 bases from V and 5 bases from J; junction bases left unmatched: 2. This CDR3 reads CASSSGQGDEQYF. The DNA for the CDR3 is TGTGCCAGCAGCTCAGGACAGGGGGACGAGCAGTACTTC.

This clonotype was counted many times. The chain couples TRBV6-1 to TRBJ1-1; D remains unclear. Germline V gene sequence: CDR1 MNHNS, CDR2 SASEGT. CDR3 length: 13 residues. V shed 2 bases and J shed 3 bases, with 7 bases lying between them. CDR3 residues: CASSERFDTEAFF. The CDR3, as DNA: TGTGCCAGCAGTGAAAGGTTTGACACTGAAGCTTTCTTT.